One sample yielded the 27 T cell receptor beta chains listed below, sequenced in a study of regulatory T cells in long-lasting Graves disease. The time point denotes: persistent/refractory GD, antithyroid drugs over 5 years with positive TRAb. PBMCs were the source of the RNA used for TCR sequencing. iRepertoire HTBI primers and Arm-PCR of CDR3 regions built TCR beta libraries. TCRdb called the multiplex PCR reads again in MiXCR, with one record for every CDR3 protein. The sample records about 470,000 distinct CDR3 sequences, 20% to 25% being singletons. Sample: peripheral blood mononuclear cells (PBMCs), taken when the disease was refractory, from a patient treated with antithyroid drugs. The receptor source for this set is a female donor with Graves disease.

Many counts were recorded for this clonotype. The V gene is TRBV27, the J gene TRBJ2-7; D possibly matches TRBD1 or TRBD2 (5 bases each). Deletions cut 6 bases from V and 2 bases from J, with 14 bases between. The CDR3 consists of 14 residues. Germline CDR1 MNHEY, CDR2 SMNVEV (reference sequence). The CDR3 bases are TGTGCCAGCAGCCCCGGGGACCTCACCTACGAGCAGTACTTC. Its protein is CASSPGDLTYEQYF.

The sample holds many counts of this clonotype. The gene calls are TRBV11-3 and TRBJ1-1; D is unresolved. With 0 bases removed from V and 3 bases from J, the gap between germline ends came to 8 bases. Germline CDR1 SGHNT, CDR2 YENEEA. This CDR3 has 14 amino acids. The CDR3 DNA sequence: TGTGCCAGCAGCTTAGATCGATTGGACACTGAAGCTTTCTTT. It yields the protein CASSLDRLDTEAFF.

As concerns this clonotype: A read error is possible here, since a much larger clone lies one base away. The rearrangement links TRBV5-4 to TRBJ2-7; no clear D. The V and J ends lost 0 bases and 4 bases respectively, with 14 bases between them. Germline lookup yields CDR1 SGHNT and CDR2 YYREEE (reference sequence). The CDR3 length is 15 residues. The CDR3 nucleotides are TGTGCCAGCAGCTTGGGGCAGACTGGCACTTACGAGCAGTACTTC. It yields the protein CASSLGQTGTYEQYF.

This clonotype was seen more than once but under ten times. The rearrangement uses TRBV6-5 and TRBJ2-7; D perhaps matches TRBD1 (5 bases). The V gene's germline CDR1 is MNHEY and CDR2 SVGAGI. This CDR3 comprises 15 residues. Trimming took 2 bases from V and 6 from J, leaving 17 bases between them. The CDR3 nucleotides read TGTGCCAGCAGTTACACAGGAATAAGACCTACCGAGCAGTACTTC. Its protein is CASSYTGIRPTEQYF.

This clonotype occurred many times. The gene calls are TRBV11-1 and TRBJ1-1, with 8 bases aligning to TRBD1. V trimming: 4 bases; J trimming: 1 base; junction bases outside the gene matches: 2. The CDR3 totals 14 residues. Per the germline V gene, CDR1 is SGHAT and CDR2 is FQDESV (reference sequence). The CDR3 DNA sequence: TGTGCCAGCAGCTGGGGACAGGCGAACACTGAAGCTTTCTTT. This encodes CASSWGQANTEAFF. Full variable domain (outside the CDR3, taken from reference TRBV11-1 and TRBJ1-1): EAEVAQSPRYKITEKSQAVAFWCDPISGHATLYWYRQILGQGPELLVQFQDESVVDDSQLPKDRFSAERLKGVDSTLKIQPAELGDSAMYLCASSWGQANTEAFFGQGTRLTVV.

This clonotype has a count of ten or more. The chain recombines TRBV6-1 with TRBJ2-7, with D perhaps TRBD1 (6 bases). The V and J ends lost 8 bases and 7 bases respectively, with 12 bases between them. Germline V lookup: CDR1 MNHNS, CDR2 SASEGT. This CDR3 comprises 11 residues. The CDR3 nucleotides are TGTGCCAGCCGGGACACTGGGGAGCAGTACTTC. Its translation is CASRDTGEQYF.

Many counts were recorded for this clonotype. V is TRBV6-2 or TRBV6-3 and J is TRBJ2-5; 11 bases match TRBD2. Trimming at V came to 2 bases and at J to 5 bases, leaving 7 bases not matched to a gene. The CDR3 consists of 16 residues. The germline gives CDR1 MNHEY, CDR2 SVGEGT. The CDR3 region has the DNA TGTGCCAGCAGTTACGGGGGACTAGCGGCCGGGGAGACCCAGTACTTC. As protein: CASSYGGLAAGETQYF.

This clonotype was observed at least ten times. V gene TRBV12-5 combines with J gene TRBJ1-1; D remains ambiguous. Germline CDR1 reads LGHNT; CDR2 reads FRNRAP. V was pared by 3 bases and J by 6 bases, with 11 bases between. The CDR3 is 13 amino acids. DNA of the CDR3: TGTGCTAGTGGTTTAGGTCCACTGTCTGAAGCTTTCTTT. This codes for CASGLGPLSEAFF.

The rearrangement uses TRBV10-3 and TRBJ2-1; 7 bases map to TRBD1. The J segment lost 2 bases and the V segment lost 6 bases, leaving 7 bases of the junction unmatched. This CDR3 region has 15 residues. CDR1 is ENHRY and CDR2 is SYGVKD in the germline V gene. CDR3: CAIRARGSPYNEQFF. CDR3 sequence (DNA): TGTGCCATCAGGGCCAGGGGGAGCCCCTACAATGAGCAGTTCTTC.

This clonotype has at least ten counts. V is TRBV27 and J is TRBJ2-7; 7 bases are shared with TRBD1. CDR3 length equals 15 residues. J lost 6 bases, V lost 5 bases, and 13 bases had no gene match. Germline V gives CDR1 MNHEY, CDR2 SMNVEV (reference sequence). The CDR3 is CASSARQGRFGEQYF. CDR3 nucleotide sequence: TGTGCCAGCAGTGCAAGACAGGGTCGATTCGGCGAGCAGTACTTC.

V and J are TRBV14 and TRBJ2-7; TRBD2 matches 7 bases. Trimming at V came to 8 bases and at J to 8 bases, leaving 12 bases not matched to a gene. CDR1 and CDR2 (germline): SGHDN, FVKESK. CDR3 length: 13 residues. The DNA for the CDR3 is TGTGCCAGCTGTTGGGTCAGGGAGGGGCAGCAGTACTTC. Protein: CASCWVREGQQYF.

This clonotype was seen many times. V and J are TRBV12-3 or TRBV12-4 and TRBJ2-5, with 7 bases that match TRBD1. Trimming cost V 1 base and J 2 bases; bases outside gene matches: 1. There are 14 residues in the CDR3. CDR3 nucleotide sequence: TGTGCCAGCAGTTTAGTGGGACAGCAAGAGACCCAGTACTTC. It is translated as CASSLVGQQETQYF.

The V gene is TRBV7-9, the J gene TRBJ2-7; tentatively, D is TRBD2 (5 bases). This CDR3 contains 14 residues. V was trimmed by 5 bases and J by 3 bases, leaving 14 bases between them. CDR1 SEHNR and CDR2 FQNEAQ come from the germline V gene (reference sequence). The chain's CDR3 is CASSPQVSDYEQYF. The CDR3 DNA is TGTGCCAGCAGCCCTCAAGTTAGCGACTACGAGCAGTACTTC.

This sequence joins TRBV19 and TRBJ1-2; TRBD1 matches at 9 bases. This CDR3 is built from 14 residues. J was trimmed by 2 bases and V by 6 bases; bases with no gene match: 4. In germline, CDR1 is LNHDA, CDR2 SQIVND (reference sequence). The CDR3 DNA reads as TGTGCCAGTAGAGGGACAGGGCCCAACTATGGCTACACCTTC. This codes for CASRGTGPNYGYTF.

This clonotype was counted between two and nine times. CDR3 region: CASSPSLSVNTEAFF. DNA of the CDR3: TGCGCCAGCAGCCCTTCTTTATCAGTCAACACTGAAGCTTTCTTT. The chain carries TRBV5-1 and TRBJ1-1; D is ambiguous. This CDR3 has 15 residues. V dropped 4 bases and J dropped 2 bases, with 15 bases sitting between them. Germline V gene data show CDR1 as SGHRS and CDR2 as YFSETQ. The full variable domain, completed using reference TRBV5-1 and TRBJ1-1, is KAGVTQTPRYLIKTRGQQVTLSCSPISGHRSVSWYQQTPGQGLQFLFEYFSETQRNKGNFPGRFSGRQFSNSRSEMNVSTLELGDSALYLCASSPSLSVNTEAFFGQGTRLTVV.

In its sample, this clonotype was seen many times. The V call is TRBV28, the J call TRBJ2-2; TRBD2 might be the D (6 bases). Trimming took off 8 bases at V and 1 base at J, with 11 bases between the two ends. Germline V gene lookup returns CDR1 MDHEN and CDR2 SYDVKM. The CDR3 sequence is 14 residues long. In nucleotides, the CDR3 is TGTGCCAGCCAAGGACTATTGAACACCGGGGAGCTGTTTTTT. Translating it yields CASQGLLNTGELFF.

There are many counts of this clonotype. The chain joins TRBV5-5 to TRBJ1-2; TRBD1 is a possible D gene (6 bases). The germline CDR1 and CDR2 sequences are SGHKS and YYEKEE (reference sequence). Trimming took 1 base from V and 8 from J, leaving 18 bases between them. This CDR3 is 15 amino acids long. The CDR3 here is CASSLHTRGADGYTF. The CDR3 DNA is TGTGCCAGCAGCTTGCACACGCGGGGGGCTGACGGCTACACCTTC.

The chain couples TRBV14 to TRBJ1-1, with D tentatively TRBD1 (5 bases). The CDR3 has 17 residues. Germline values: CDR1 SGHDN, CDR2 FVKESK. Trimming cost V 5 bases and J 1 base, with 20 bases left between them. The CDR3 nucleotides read TGTGCCAGCAGCAATATGGGACCTCGCCAAACGAACACTGAAGCTTTCTTT. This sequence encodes CASSNMGPRQTNTEAFF.

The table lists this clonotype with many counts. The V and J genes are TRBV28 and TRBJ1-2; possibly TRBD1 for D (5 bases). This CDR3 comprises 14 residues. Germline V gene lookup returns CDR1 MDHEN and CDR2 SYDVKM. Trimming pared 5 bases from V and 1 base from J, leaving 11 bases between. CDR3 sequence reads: CASSPPGDNYGYTF. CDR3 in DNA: TGTGCCAGCAGTCCCCCGGGGGATAACTATGGCTACACCTTC.

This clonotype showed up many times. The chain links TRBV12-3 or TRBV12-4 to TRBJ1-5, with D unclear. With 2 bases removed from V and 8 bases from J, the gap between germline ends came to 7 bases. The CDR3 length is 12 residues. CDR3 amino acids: CASSLWGEPQHF. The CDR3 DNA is TGTGCCAGCAGTTTATGGGGTGAGCCCCAGCATTTT.

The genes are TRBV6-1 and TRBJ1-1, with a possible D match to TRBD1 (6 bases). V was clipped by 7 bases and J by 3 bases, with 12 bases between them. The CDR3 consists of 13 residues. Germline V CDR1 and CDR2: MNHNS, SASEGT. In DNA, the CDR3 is TGTGCCAGCATAATAGGGGGGCACACTGAAGCTTTCTTT. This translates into CASIIGGHTEAFF.

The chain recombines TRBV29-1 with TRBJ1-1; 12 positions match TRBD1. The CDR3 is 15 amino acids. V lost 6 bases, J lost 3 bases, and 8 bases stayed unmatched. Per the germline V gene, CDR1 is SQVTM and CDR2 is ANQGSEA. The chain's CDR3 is CSVLGTGGGDTEAFF. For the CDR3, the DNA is TGCAGCGTCTTGGGGACAGGGGGCGGTGACACTGAAGCTTTCTTT.

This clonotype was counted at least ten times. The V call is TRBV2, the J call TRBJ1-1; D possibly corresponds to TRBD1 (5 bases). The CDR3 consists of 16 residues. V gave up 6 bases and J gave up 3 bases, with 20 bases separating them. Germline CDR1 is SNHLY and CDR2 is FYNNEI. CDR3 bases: TGTGCCAGCAGATCAGTAGACAGTCATAAGGACACTGAAGCTTTCTTT. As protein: CASRSVDSHKDTEAFF.

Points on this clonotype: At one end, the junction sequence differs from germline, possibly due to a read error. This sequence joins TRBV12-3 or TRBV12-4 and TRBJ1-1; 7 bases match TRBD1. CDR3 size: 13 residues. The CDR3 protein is CASSMTGIPEAFF. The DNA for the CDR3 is TGTGCCAGCAGTATGACAGGGATCCCTGAGGCTTTCTTT.

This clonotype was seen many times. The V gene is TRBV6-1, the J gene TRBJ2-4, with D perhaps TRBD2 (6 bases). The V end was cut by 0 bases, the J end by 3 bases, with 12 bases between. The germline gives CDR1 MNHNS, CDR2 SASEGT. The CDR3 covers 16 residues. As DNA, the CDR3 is TGTGCCAGCAGTGAAGCGGGGACTTGGGACAAAAACATTCAGTACTTC. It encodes CASSEAGTWDKNIQYF.

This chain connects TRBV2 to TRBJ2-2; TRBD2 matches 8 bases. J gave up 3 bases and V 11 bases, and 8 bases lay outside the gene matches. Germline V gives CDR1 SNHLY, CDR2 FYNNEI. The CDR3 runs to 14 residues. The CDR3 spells CASRSGRYTGELFF. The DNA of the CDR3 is TGTGCCTCCCGAAGCGGGAGATACACCGGGGAGCTGTTTTTT.

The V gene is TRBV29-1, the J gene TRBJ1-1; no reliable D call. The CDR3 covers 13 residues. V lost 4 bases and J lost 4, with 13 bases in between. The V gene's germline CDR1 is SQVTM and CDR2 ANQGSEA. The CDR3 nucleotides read TGCAGCGTTGGGTCCTTTTTGGGCACTGAAGCTTTCTTT. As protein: CSVGSFLGTEAFF.